The next 10 T cell receptor beta chains were all read from a single sample in a study of T cells in tumors after PD-1 blockade. Assay used: immunoSEQ multiplex PCR; TCRdb lists only in-frame clones, some missing. Of 14,000 to 15,000 clones detected, around 80% appear once; the ten largest clones hold approximately 22%. The sample here was PBMCs, taken after anti-PD-1 treatment. These receptors were taken from a human donor with basal cell carcinoma.

This clone was recorded once. CDR3 in amino acids: CASGGLQGNTIYF. The CDR3, as DNA: TGTGCCAGCGGTGGGCTACAGGGAAACACCATATATTTT. This chain uses TRBV5-5 with TRBJ1-3; D is uncertain. Trimming took off 7 bases at V and 4 bases at J, with 12 bases between the two ends. Per germline, CDR1 SGHKS and CDR2 YYEKEE (reference sequence). This CDR3 has 13 amino acids. The entire variable domain, with the rest obtained from reference TRBV5-5 and TRBJ1-3, is as follows: DAGVTQSPTHLIKTRGQQVTLRCSPISGHKSVSWYQQVLGQGPQFIFQYYEKEERGRGNFPDRFSARQFPNYSSELNVNALLLGDSALYLCASGGLQGNTIYFGEGSWLTVV.

This chain joins TRBV14 and TRBJ1-2; no clear D gene. CDR1 and CDR2 from the germline V gene are SGHDN and FVKESK. V was clipped by 0 bases and J by 4 bases, with 18 bases between them. The CDR3 contains 17 residues. CDR3 loop: CASSQDLEETSPYGYTF. DNA of the CDR3: TGTGCCAGCAGCCAAGATCTTGAAGAGACTTCACCCTATGGCTACACCTTC.

The chain joins TRBV6-6 to TRBJ2-7, with TRBD1 as a possible D gene (6 bases). Germline V gives CDR1 MNHNY, CDR2 SVGAGI (reference sequence). The CDR3 length is 14 residues. V was shortened by 0 bases and J by 3 bases, with 9 bases between the two germline ends. The CDR3 spells CASSYSGQSYEQYF. CDR3 nucleotide sequence: TGTGCCAGCAGTTACTCAGGACAGAGCTACGAGCAGTACTTC.

The chain has TRBV4-3 and TRBJ2-3; 10 bases are a match to TRBD2. Unmatched junction bases numbered 2, after V lost 1 base and J lost 1 base. The germline V gene has CDR1 LGHNA and CDR2 YSLEER. The CDR3 totals 16 residues. The CDR3 spells CASSQATSGGTDTQYF. CDR3 DNA: TGCGCCAGCAGCCAAGCTACTAGCGGGGGCACAGATACGCAGTATTTT.

The V call is TRBV14, the J call TRBJ1-2, with no clear D. With 1 base removed from V and 4 bases from J, the gap between germline ends came to 7 bases. CDR1 and CDR2 (germline): SGHDN, FVKESK. The CDR3 extends over 13 amino acids. CDR3 DNA sequence: TGTGCCAGCAGCCAAGGGCAGGTCTATGGCTACACCTTC. The encoded protein is CASSQGQVYGYTF.

The chain employs TRBV6-2 or TRBV6-3 and TRBJ1-2; possible D gene TRBD1, 5 bases. With 1 base removed from V and 0 bases from J, the gap between germline ends came to 27 bases. Per germline, CDR1 MNHEY and CDR2 SVGEGT. This CDR3 comprises 21 residues. The CDR3 sequence is CASSYFHRNAPTIFPNYGYTF. The CDR3 DNA sequence: TGTGCCAGCAGTTACTTCCACAGGAACGCTCCCACCATCTTCCCTAACTATGGCTACACCTTC.

The V call is TRBV5-1, the J call TRBJ2-3; 8 bases align to TRBD2. This CDR3 is built from 16 residues. Looked up from germline, CDR1 is SGHRS and CDR2 is YFSETQ. V lost 3 bases, J lost 2 bases, and 8 bases stayed unmatched. CDR3 loop: CASSSWGSGVTDTQYF. CDR3 DNA sequence: TGCGCCAGCAGCTCCTGGGGTAGCGGGGTCACAGATACGCAGTATTTT.

The chain combines TRBV7-2 with TRBJ1-5; 10 positions agree with TRBD1. CDR3 length: 15 amino acids. From germline, CDR1 is SGHTA and CDR2 FQGNSA. J was trimmed by 4 bases and V by 5 bases; bases with no gene match: 5. The CDR3 is CASSPRTGGNQPQHF. The DNA of the CDR3 is TGTGCCAGCAGCCCCCGGACAGGGGGGAATCAGCCCCAGCATTTT.

The chain joins TRBV4-1 to TRBJ1-3, with 7 bases that match TRBD1. The length of the CDR3 is 13 residues. Germline lookup yields CDR1 MGHRA and CDR2 YSYEKL. The J segment lost 7 bases and the V segment lost 8 bases, leaving 8 bases of the junction unmatched. CDR3 in DNA: TGCGCCAGCGGGCCAATCAGGGGGAACACCATATATTTT. It specifies CASGPIRGNTIYF.

In this sample, this clone turned up once. The gene calls are TRBV7-6 and TRBJ2-3; TRBD2 matches at 10 bases. Germline V gene sequence: CDR1 SGHVS, CDR2 FNYEAQ. V dropped 3 bases and J dropped 3; count of bases not matched to a gene: 3. There are 15 residues in the CDR3. The DNA for the CDR3 is TGTGCCAGCAGCTTGAGCGGGGGGGCAACAGATACGCAGTATTTT. This gives the protein CASSLSGGATDTQYF.